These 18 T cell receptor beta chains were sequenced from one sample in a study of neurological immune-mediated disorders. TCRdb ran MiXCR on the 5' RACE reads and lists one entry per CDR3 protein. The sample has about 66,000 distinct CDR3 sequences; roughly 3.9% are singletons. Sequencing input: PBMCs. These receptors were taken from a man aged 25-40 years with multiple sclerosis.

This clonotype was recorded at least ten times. CDR3 bases: TGTGCCAGCAGTTATTTTGGGCTGAATCAGCCCCAGCATTTT. It translates to CASSYFGLNQPQHF. The chain has TRBV12-3 or TRBV12-4 and TRBJ1-5; no firm D call. V lost 4 bases and J 4 bases, leaving 11 bases between the germline ends. The CDR3 contains 14 residues.

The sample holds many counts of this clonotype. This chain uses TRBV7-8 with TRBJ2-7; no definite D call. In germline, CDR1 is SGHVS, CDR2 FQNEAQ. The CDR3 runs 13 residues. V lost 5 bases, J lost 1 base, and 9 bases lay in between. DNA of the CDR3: TGTGCCAGCAGCGGACCTCAGTCCTACGAGCAGTACTTC. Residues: CASSGPQSYEQYF.

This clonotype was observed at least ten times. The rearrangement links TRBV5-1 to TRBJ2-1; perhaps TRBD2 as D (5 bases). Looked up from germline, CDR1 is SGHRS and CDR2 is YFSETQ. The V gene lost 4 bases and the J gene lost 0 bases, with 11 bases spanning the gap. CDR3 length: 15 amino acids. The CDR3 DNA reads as TGCGCCAGCAGCCCGACGGGAAGCTCCTACAATGAGCAGTTCTTC. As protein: CASSPTGSSYNEQFF.

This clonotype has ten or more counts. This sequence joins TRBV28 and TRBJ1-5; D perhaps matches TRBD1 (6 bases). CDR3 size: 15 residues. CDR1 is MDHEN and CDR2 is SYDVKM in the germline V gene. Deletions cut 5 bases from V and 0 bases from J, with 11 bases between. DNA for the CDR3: TGTGCCAGCAGTCTCGCGGACAGTAGCAATCAGCCCCAGCATTTT. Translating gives CASSLADSSNQPQHF.

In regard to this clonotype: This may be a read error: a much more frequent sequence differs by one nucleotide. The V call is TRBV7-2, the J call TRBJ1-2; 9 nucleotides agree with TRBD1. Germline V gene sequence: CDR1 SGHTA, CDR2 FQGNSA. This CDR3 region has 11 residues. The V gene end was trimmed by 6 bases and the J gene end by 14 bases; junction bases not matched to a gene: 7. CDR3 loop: CASRTRQGDTF. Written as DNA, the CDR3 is TGTGCCAGCAGAACCCGACAGGGGGATACCTTC.

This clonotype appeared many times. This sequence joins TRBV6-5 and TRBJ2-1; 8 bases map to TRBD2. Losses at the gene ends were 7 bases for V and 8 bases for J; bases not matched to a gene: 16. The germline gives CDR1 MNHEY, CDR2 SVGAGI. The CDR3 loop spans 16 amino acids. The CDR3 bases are TGTGCCAGCACACCCTGGGGGCGGGGGGTTATCTATGAGCAGTTCTTC. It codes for CASTPWGRGVIYEQFF.

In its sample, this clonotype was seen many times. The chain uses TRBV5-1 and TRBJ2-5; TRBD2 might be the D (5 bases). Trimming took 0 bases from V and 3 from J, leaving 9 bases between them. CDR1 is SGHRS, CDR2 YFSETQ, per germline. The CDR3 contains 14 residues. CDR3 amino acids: CASSLAGVEETQYF. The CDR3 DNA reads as TGCGCCAGCAGCTTGGCCGGGGTAGAAGAGACCCAGTACTTC.

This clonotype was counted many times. The CDR3 here is CASSLGDRGTDTQYF. CDR3 in DNA: TGTGCCAGCAGTTTGGGTGACAGGGGTACCGATACGCAGTATTTT. The chain joins TRBV12-3 or TRBV12-4 to TRBJ2-3, with 8 bases identical to TRBD1. This CDR3 is 15 amino acids long. The junction had 8 bases not matched to a gene; V was cut back by 3 bases and J by 6 bases.

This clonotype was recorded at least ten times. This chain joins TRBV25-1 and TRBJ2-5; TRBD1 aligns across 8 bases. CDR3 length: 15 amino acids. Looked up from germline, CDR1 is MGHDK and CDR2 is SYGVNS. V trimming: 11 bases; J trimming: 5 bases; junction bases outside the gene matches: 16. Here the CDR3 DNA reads TGTGCCTCCGGGTTTGACAGGGGCATCCGGGAGACCCAGTACTTC. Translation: CASGFDRGIRETQYF.

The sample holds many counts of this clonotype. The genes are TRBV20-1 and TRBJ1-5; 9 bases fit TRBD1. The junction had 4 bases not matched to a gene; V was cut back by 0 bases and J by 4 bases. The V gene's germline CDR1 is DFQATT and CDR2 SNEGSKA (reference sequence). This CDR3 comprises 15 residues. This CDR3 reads CSARELGQGNQPQHF. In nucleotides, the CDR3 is TGCAGTGCTAGAGAGCTGGGACAGGGAAATCAGCCCCAGCATTTT.

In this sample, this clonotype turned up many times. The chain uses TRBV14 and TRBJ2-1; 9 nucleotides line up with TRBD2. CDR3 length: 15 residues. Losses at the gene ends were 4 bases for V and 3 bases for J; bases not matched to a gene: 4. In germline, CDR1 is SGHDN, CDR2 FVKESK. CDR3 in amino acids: CASSLIAGVYNEQFF. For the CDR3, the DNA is TGTGCCAGCAGCCTTATAGCGGGGGTCTACAATGAGCAGTTCTTC.

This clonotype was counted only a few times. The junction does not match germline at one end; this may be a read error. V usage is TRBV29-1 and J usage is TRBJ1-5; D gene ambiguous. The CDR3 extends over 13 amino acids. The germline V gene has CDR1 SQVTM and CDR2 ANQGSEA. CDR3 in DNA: TGCAGCGTTGCTGGGGAACTCGGTCAGCCCCAGAATTTT. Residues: CSVAGELGQPQNF.

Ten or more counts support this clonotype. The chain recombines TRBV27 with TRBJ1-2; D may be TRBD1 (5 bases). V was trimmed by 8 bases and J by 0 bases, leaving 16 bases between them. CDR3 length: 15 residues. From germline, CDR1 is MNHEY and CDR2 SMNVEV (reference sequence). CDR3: CASWDPGATNYGYTF. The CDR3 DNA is TGTGCCAGCTGGGACCCAGGAGCTACTAACTATGGCTACACCTTC.

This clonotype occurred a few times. CDR3 sequence: CASSTQTGATEAFF. The CDR3 nucleotides read TGTGCCAGCAGCACCCAGACAGGGGCCACTGAAGCTTTCTTT. The chain carries TRBV21-1 and TRBJ1-1; the table gives TRBD1 as D, unverified against the DNA. TRBV21-1 is tagged as a pseudogene. The CDR3 extends over 14 amino acids.

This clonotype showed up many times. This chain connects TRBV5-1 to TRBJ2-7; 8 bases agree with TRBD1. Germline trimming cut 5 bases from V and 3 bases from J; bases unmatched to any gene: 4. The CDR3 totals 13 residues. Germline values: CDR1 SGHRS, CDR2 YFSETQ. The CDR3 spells CASSAGQDYEQYF. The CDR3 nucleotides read TGCGCCAGCAGTGCGGGACAGGACTACGAGCAGTACTTC.

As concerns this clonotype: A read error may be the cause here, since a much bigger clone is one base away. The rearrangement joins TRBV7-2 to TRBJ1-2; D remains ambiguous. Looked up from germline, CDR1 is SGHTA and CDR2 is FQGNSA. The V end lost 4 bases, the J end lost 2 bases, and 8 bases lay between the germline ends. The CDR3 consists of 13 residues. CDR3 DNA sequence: TGTGCCAGCAGCTCGGAAAGGAACTATGGCTACACCTTC. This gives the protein CASSSERNYGYTF.

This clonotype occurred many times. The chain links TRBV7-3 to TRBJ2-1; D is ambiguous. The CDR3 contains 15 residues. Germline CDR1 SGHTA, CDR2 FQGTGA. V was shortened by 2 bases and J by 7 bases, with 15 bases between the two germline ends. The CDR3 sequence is CASSLVPGSRNEQFF. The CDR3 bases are TGTGCCAGCAGCTTAGTGCCGGGTTCGCGGAATGAGCAGTTCTTC.

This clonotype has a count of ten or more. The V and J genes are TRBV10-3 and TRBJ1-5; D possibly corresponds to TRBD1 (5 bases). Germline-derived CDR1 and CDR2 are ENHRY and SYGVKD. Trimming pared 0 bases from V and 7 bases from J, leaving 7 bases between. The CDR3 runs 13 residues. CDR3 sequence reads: CAISESQVQPQHF. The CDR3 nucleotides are TGTGCCATCAGTGAGTCACAGGTCCAGCCCCAGCATTTT.